These T cell receptor beta chains were read from a single sample in a study of T-cell memory formation after mild COVID-19. Each CDR3 protein gets one entry after TCRdb re-called the 5' RACE reads with MiXCR. This sample yields 150,000 to 200,000 distinct CDR3 sequences, of which 20% to 25% are seen a single time; roughly 23% belongs to the top ten. Source material: PBMCs or a T cell subset sorted from them (not recorded which). Every receptor here comes from an adult woman who had mild COVID-19 (a few samples of this study predate the infection). Cell type and time point are not known. Both conserved end residues are part of each CDR3. The D gene is left open where the match is weak. For some rows the clone size is stated as once, few or many, or as a class when expanded; others skip it.

>few|TRBJ2-7|NA|TRBV15
CATSSLTGSDEQYF
TGTGCCACCAGCAGCCTCACAGGGAGCGACGAGCAGTACTTC
>few|TRBJ2-7|NA|TRBV3-1
CASSQDRATWRPGLVDEQYF
TGTGCCAGCAGCCAAGATCGGGCTACGTGGCGACCCGGATTAGTAGACGAGCAGTACTTC
>few|TRBJ2-7|TRBD1|TRBV20-1
CSAWDRSTYEQYF
TGCAGTGCCTGGGACAGGTCAACCTACGAGCAGTACTTC
>NA|TRBJ2-1|NA|TRBV7-9
CASSLALVGDDYNEQFF
TGTGCCAGCAGCTTAGCGCTTGTCGGGGATGACTACAATGAGCAGTTCTTC
>few|TRBJ2-7|NA|TRBV25-1
CASSELIGNEQYF
TGTGCCAGCAGTGAATTGATCGGGAACGAGCAGTACTTC
>NA|TRBJ2-1|NA|TRBV5-6
CASSPDRHNEQFF
TGTGCCAGCAGCCCGGACAGACACAATGAGCAGTTCTTC
>NA|TRBJ2-7|NA|TRBV7-2
CASSLEWLGSGRYEQYF
TGTGCCAGCAGCTTAGAGTGGTTAGGTTCGGGGCGGTACGAGCAGTACTTC
>NA|TRBJ2-7|NA|TRBV6-2/TRBV6-3
CASSYSGPYEQYF
TGTGCCAGCAGTTACTCGGGCCCCTACGAGCAGTACTTC
>NA|TRBJ2-2|TRBD2|TRBV29-1
CSVEASGRDTGELFF
TGCAGCGTTGAGGCTAGCGGGAGGGACACCGGGGAGCTGTTTTTT
>NA|TRBJ2-5|TRBD1|TRBV20-1
CSARDLDGSGTGPQETQYF
TGCAGTGCTAGAGATCTAGACGGGTCGGGGACAGGGCCCCAAGAGACCCAGTACTTC
>few|TRBJ1-2|NA|TRBV29-1
CSVVATSYGYTF
TGCAGCGTTGTCGCGACGAGCTATGGCTACACCTTC
>NA|TRBJ2-1|NA|TRBV3-1
CASSQSKPGHEFF
TGTGCCAGCAGCCAATCCAAACCGGGACATGAGTTCTTC
>few|TRBJ1-1|NA|TRBV27
CASSYLTGTEAFF
TGTGCCAGCAGTTATCTCACCGGAACTGAAGCTTTCTTT
>once|TRBJ2-7|TRBD2|TRBV7-6
CASSSGLGNSYEQYF
TGTGCCAGCAGTTCGGGACTAGGTAACTCCTACGAGCAGTACTTC
>few|TRBJ2-1|NA|TRBV24-1
CATSLRGPAAYNEQFF
TGTGCCACCAGCCTGAGAGGACCTGCGGCCTACAATGAGCAGTTCTTC
>few|TRBJ1-1|NA|TRBV6-5
CASSGIMNTEAFF
TGTGCCAGCAGTGGGATCATGAACACTGAAGCTTTCTTT
>NA|TRBJ2-5|TRBD2|TRBV19
CASSSRTSGKETQYF
TGTGCCAGTAGTTCCAGGACTAGCGGCAAAGAGACCCAGTACTTC
>NA|TRBJ2-5|NA|TRBV7-3
CASSGDSQETQYF
TGTGCCAGCAGCGGCGATAGCCAAGAGACCCAGTACTTC
>few|TRBJ2-1|TRBD2|TRBV5-1
CASSLEGALAGVINEQFF
TGCGCCAGCAGCTTGGAAGGCGCACTAGCGGGAGTTATCAATGAGCAGTTCTTC
>NA|TRBJ2-1|TRBD1|TRBV2
CASKGQGAIEQFF
TGTGCCAGCAAAGGACAGGGGGCGATTGAGCAGTTCTTC
>few|TRBJ2-7|TRBD2|TRBV6-5
CATGTSGYYEQYF
TGTGCCACCGGGACTAGCGGGTACTACGAGCAGTACTTC
>NA|TRBJ2-1|NA|TRBV5-8
CASSLTVTRYNEQFF
TGTGCCAGCAGCTTGACGGTAACGAGATACAATGAGCAGTTCTTC
>NA|TRBJ1-1|NA|TRBV12-3/TRBV12-4
CASSLASHGTEAFF
TGTGCCAGCAGTTTAGCTTCACACGGGACTGAAGCTTTCTTT
>few|TRBJ2-7|TRBD2|TRBV2
CASNGGGSYEQYF
TGTGCCAGCAACGGCGGGGGATCTTACGAGCAGTACTTC
>few|TRBJ2-7|NA|TRBV29-1
CSVVDSYYEQYF
TGCAGCGTTGTGGACAGCTACTACGAGCAGTACTTC
>NA|TRBJ2-1|NA|TRBV4-3
CASSQSSRWRGGNEQFF
TGCGCCAGCAGCCAATCCTCCCGGTGGAGGGGAGGCAATGAGCAGTTCTTC
>NA|TRBJ2-7|NA|TRBV3-1
CASSQVGSKNYEQYF
TGTGCCAGCAGCCAAGTGGGTTCCAAGAACTACGAGCAGTACTTC
>few|TRBJ1-1|TRBD1|TRBV5-1
CASSQRTGINTEAFF
TGCGCCAGCAGCCAAAGGACAGGCATCAACACTGAAGCTTTCTTT
>NA|TRBJ2-3|TRBD1|TRBV29-1
CSASPTRDRYTDTQYF
TGCAGCGCCAGCCCGACCCGGGACAGGTATACAGATACGCAGTATTTT
>NA|TRBJ2-1|TRBD1|TRBV19
CASSIAGQSSYNEQFF
TGTGCCAGTAGTATAGCGGGACAGTCCTCCTACAATGAGCAGTTCTTC
>NA|TRBJ1-5|NA|TRBV6-5
CASSYKSLNSGPNQPQHF
TGTGCCAGCAGTTATAAGAGCCTAAACTCAGGGCCCAATCAGCCCCAGCATTTT
>few|TRBJ2-7|NA|TRBV9
CASSPMSGSSYEQYF
TGTGCCAGCAGCCCGATGAGCGGGTCTTCCTACGAGCAGTACTTC
>NA|TRBJ2-1|TRBD2|TRBV19
CASRTRTSVYNEQFF
TGTGCCAGTAGAACCCGGACTAGCGTCTACAATGAGCAGTTCTTC
>few|TRBJ1-1|NA|TRBV19
CASSPTGGNTEAFF
TGTGCCAGTAGTCCCACAGGAGGGAACACTGAAGCTTTCTTT
>NA|TRBJ1-4|NA|TRBV5-1
CASSPGDDVDEKLFF
TGCGCCAGCAGCCCCGGGGATGACGTGGACGAAAAACTGTTTTTT
>NA|TRBJ2-2|TRBD1|TRBV7-6
CASSLRQGGNTGELFF
TGTGCCAGCAGCCTCCGACAGGGGGGAAACACCGGGGAGCTGTTTTTT
>NA|TRBJ2-1|NA|TRBV5-6
CASSLLDYNEQFF
TGTGCCAGCAGCTTGTTAGACTACAATGAGCAGTTCTTC
>few|TRBJ2-7|NA|TRBV20-1
CSAIPPRGGAYEQYF
TGCAGTGCTATCCCCCCGAGGGGGGGAGCGTACGAGCAGTACTTC
>NA|TRBJ2-1|NA|TRBV4-3
CASSQDRGTYNEQFF
TGCGCCAGCAGCCAAGACAGGGGCACCTACAATGAGCAGTTCTTC
>NA|TRBJ2-2|TRBD2|TRBV14
CASSPRTSGRLNTGELFF
TGTGCCAGCAGCCCCAGGACTAGCGGGAGGCTTAACACCGGGGAGCTGTTTTTT
>few|TRBJ1-6|TRBD1|TRBV6-5
CASSTGQVYNSPLHF
TGTGCCAGCAGTACCGGACAGGTTTATAATTCACCCCTCCACTTT
>many|TRBJ1-1|TRBD1|TRBV5-1
CASSLGQGGTEAFF
TGCGCCAGCAGCTTGGGACAGGGGGGCACTGAAGCTTTCTTT
>few|TRBJ2-2|NA|TRBV12-3/TRBV12-4
CASSNDRLRNTGELFF
TGTGCCAGCAGTAACGACAGGCTTCGGAACACCGGGGAGCTGTTTTTT
>NA|TRBJ2-1|NA|TRBV3-1
CASSQELARIGNEQFF
TGTGCCAGCAGCCAAGAGCTAGCGAGGATAGGCAATGAGCAGTTCTTC
>NA|TRBJ2-1|TRBD2|TRBV29-1
CSVEFSGRAGYEQFF
TGCAGCGTTGAATTTAGCGGGAGGGCCGGGTATGAGCAGTTCTTC
>NA|TRBJ2-1|NA|TRBV9
CASSVDSGPSYNEQFF
TGTGCCAGCAGCGTAGACAGCGGCCCTTCCTACAATGAGCAGTTCTTC
>NA|TRBJ2-2|NA|TRBV25-1
CASSEWDTGELFF
TGTGCCAGCAGTGAATGGGACACCGGGGAGCTGTTTTTT